The following is a T cell receptor beta chain sequence with its context. This record belongs to a study of cytomegalovirus exposure and HLA in healthy donors. A multiplex PCR was run with 60 Vbeta primers and 13 Jbeta primers. TCRdb keeps only in-frame clones here, not all; method: immunoSEQ multiplex PCR. The repertoire holds hundreds of thousands of clones, with almost 80% as singletons. This receptor was obtained from a man in his late teens or twenties in good health and CMV-seronegative. The sequenced sample was PBMCs.

The CDR3 loop reads CASSPTGVGETQYF. The CDR3 DNA is TGTGCCAGTAGTCCTACGGGGGTGGGAGAGACCCAGTACTTC. The chain has TRBV19 and TRBJ2-5; perhaps TRBD2 as D (6 bases). Trimming took 5 bases from V and 4 from J, leaving 14 bases between them. This CDR3 comprises 14 residues. In germline, CDR1 is LNHDA, CDR2 SQIVND (reference sequence).